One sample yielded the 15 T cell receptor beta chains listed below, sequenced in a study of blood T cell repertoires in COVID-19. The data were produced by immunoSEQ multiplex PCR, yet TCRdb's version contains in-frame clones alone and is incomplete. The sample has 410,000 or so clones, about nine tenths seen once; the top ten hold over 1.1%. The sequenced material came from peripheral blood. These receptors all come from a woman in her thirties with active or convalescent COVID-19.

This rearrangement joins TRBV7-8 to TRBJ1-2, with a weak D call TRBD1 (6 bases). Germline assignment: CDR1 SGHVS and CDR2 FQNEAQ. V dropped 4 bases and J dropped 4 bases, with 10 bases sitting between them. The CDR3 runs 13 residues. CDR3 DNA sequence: TGTGCCAGCAGCTCACAGGGCCCCTATGGCTACACCTTC. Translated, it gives CASSSQGPYGYTF.

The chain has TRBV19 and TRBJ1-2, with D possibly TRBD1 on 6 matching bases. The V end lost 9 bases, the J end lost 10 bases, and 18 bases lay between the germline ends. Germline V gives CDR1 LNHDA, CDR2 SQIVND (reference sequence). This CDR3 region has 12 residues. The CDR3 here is CASLGDRNDYTF. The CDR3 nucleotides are TGTGCCAGCCTCGGAGACAGGAATGACTACACCTTC.

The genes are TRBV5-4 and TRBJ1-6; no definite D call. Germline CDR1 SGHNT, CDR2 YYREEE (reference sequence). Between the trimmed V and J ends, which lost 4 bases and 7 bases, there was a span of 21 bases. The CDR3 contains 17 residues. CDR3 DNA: TGTGCCAGCAGCCCACCCGGGGAGCCTAGAAGGAATTCACCCCTCCACTTT. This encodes CASSPPGEPRRNSPLHF.

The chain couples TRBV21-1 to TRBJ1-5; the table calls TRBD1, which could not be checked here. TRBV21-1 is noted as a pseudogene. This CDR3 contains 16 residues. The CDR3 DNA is TGTGCCAGCAGCACCCGGGACAGGGGGGACAGTCAGCCCCAGCATTTT. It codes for CASSTRDRGDSQPQHF.

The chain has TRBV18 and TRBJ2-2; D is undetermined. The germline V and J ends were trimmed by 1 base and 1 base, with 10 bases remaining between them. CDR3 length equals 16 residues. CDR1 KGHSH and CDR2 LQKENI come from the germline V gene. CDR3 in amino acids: CASSPLGQRNTGELFF. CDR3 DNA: TGTGCCAGCTCACCACTCGGCCAGCGGAACACCGGGGAGCTGTTTTTT.

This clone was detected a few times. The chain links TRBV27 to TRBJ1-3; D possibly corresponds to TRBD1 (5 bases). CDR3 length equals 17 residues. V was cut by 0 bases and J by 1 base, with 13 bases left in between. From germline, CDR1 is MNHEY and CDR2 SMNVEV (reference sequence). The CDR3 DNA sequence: TGTGCCAGCAGTTTATCAGGGACTTTTACTTCTGGAAACACCATATATTTT. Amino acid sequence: CASSLSGTFTSGNTIYF.

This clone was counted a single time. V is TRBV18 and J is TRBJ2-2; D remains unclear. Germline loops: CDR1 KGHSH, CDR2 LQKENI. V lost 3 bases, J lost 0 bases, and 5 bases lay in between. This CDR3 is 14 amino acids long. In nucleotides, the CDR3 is TGTGCCAGCTCACCCTATTCGAACACCGGGGAGCTGTTTTTT. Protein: CASSPYSNTGELFF.

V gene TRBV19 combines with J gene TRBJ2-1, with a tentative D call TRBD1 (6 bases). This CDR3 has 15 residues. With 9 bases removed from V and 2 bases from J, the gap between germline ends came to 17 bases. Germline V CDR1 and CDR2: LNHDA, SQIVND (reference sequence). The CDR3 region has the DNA TGTGCCAGCACCGGACAGTCAGGAGCCTACAATGAGCAGTTCTTC. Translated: CASTGQSGAYNEQFF.

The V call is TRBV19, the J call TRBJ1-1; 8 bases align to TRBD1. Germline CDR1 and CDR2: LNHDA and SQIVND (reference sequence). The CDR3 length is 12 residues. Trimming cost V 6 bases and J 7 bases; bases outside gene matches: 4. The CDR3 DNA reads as TGTGCCAGTAGGACAGGGGTAGATGAAGCTTTCTTT. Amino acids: CASRTGVDEAFF.

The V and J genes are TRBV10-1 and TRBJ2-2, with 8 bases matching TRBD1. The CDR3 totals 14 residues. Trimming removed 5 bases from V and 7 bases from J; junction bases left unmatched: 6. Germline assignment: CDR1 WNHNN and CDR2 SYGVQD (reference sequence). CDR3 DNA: TGCGCCAGCAGTTATAACAGGGGGATCGGGGAGCTGTTTTTT. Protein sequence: CASSYNRGIGELFF.

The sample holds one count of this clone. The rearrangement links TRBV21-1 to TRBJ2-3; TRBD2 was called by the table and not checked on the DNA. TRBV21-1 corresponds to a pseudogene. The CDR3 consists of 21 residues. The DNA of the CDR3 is TGTGCCAGCAGCAGCCGGGACAGCAGACTAGCGGGAGTTGTGGGCACAGATACGCAGTATTTT. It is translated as CASSSRDSRLAGVVGTDTQYF.

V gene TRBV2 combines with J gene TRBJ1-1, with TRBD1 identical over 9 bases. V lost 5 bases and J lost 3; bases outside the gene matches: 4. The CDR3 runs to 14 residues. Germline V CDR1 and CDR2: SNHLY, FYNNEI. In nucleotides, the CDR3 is TGTGCCAGCAGTCGACAGGGGGAGGACACTGAAGCTTTCTTT. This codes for CASSRQGEDTEAFF.

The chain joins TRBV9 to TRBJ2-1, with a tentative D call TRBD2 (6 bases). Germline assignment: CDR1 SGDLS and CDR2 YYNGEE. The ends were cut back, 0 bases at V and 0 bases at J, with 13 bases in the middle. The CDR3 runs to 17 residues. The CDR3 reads CASSVDAGRGSYNEQFF. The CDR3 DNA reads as TGTGCCAGCAGCGTAGATGCGGGGAGAGGCTCCTACAATGAGCAGTTCTTC.

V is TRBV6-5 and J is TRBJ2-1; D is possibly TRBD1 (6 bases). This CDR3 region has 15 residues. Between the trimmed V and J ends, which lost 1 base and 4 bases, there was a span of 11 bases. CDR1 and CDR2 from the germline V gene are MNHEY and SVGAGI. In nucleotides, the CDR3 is TGTGCCAGCAGTTACTATCCGACAGGTTACAATGAGCAGTTCTTC. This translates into CASSYYPTGYNEQFF.

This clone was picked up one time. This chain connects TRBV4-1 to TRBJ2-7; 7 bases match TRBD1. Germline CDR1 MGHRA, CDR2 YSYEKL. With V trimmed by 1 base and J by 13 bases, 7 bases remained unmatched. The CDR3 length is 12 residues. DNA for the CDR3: TGCGCCAGCAGCCAAGCCGGACAGGAACCATACTTC. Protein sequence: CASSQAGQEPYF.